Following are 22 T cell receptor beta chains from one sample sequenced in a study of T-cell memory formation after mild COVID-19. A single record per CDR3 protein comes from TCRdb applying MiXCR to the 5' RACE reads. The sample has about 560,000 distinct CDR3 sequences; roughly a fifth are singletons. The sequenced sample consisted of PBMCs or a T cell subset sorted from them (not recorded which). All receptors come from an adult woman who had mild COVID-19 (a few samples of this study predate the infection). Cell type and time point are not known.

In this sample, this clonotype turned up a few times. DNA of the CDR3: TGTGCCAGCAGTTACGGGACGGGTTATCAGCCCCAGCATTTT. Encoded protein: CASSYGTGYQPQHF. V usage is TRBV6-2 or TRBV6-3 and J usage is TRBJ1-5; tentatively, D is TRBD1 (5 bases). Germline V CDR1 and CDR2: MNHEY, SVGEGT. The CDR3 is 14 residues long. V was clipped by 2 bases and J by 5 bases, with 10 bases between them.

This clonotype was seen many times. The chain uses TRBV12-3 or TRBV12-4 and TRBJ1-2, with D maybe TRBD1 (5 bases). This CDR3 comprises 15 residues. Trimming stripped 5 bases from V and 3 bases from J, with 16 bases between. The CDR3 DNA is TGTGCCAGCAGTAACCATACGAGAGGGGACTATGGCTACACCTTC. Its protein product is CASSNHTRGDYGYTF.

This clonotype was observed at least ten times. The rearrangement links TRBV6-2 or TRBV6-3 to TRBJ2-7; 7 bases match TRBD1. Germline trimming cut 6 bases from V and 3 bases from J; bases unmatched to any gene: 5. This CDR3 comprises 13 residues. Germline V CDR1 and CDR2: MNHEY, SVGEGT. The CDR3 loop is CASRWTGVYEQYF. Written as DNA, the CDR3 is TGTGCCAGCAGATGGACAGGCGTCTACGAGCAGTACTTC.

In this sample, this clonotype turned up a few times. The chain recombines TRBV29-1 with TRBJ2-7, with a tentative D call TRBD1 (6 bases). There are 15 residues in the CDR3. The germline V and J ends were trimmed by 4 bases and 6 bases, with 22 bases remaining between them. Per germline, CDR1 SQVTM and CDR2 ANQGSEA. In DNA form, the CDR3 reads TGCAGCGTTGCGGCCCCTACAGGGTCCCGAGGCGAGCAGTACTTC. Protein sequence: CSVAAPTGSRGEQYF.

This clonotype appeared many times. The CDR3 spells CASSLAGLDYEQYF. The CDR3 DNA reads as TGTGCCAGCAGCTTAGCAGGGCTAGACTACGAGCAGTACTTC. The chain combines TRBV7-9 with TRBJ2-7; unclear D gene. Per the germline V gene, CDR1 is SEHNR and CDR2 is FQNEAQ (reference sequence). The CDR3 consists of 14 residues. V dropped 0 bases and J dropped 3 bases, with 9 bases sitting between them.

This clonotype appeared once. Because it lacks the conserved phenylalanine or tryptophan at the end, this CDR3 is likely a read error. The chain joins TRBV5-8 to TRBJ1-5; possibly TRBD1 for D (6 bases). Trimming removed 3 bases from V and 0 bases from J, with 13 bases in between. The CDR3 runs to 16 residues. Germline V gene lookup returns CDR1 SGHTS and CDR2 YDEGEE. The CDR3 sequence is CASSSSRGISNQPQHS. For the CDR3, the DNA is TGTGCCAGCAGCTCGTCAAGGGGGATTAGCAATCAGCCCCAGCATTCT.

In this sample, this clonotype turned up many times. V is TRBV12-3 or TRBV12-4 and J is TRBJ2-7, with a possible D match to TRBD1 (6 bases). V gave up 6 bases and J gave up 3 bases, with 18 bases separating them. The CDR3 runs 15 residues. The CDR3 nucleotides read TGTGCCAGCAGACTTGGGCAGGGGCGTTACTACGAGCAGTACTTC. Translation: CASRLGQGRYYEQYF.

Written as DNA, the CDR3 is TGTGCCAGCAGCTTACCGGGACTCTCTGGGGCCAACGTCCTGACTTTC. As protein: CASSLPGLSGANVLTF. The V and J genes are TRBV7-9 and TRBJ2-6, with D tentatively TRBD2 (6 bases). Germline V gene data show CDR1 as SEHNR and CDR2 as FQNEAQ (reference sequence). CDR3 length: 16 residues. The V gene lost 2 bases and the J gene lost 0 bases, with 8 bases spanning the gap. The variable domain in full, completed from reference TRBV7-9 and TRBJ2-6, reads DTGVSQNPRHKITKRGQNVTFRCDPISEHNRLYWYRQTLGQGPEFLTYFQNEAQLEKSRLLSDRFSAERPKGSFSTLEIQRTEQGDSAMYLCASSLPGLSGANVLTFGAGSRLTVL.

V usage is TRBV7-2 and J usage is TRBJ2-3, with unresolved D. The germline gives CDR1 SGHTA, CDR2 FQGNSA. The ends were cut back, 6 bases at V and 4 bases at J, with 11 bases in the middle. The CDR3 is 13 amino acids. The CDR3 sequence: CASRPRPADTQYF. CDR3 coding DNA: TGTGCCAGCAGACCCCGACCCGCAGATACGCAGTATTTT. Full variable domain (outside the CDR3, taken from reference TRBV7-2 and TRBJ2-3): GAGVSQSPSNKVTEKGKDVELRCDPISGHTALYWYRQSLGQGLEFLIYFQGNSAPDKSGLPSDRFSAERTGGSVSTLTIQRTQQEDSAVYLCASRPRPADTQYFGPGTRLTVL.

This clonotype was seen more than once but under ten times. This sequence joins TRBV5-1 and TRBJ2-7; D remains ambiguous. The ends were cut back, 5 bases at V and 2 bases at J, with 23 bases in the middle. CDR1 and CDR2 (germline): SGHRS, YFSETQ. The CDR3 sequence is 17 residues long. In DNA form, the CDR3 reads TGCGCCAGCAGTTCGCCCCCCTGGGATCAATCTACCTACGAGCAGTACTTC. Translated: CASSSPPWDQSTYEQYF. The whole variable domain, filled in from reference TRBV5-1 and TRBJ2-7, reads KAGVTQTPRYLIKTRGQQVTLSCSPISGHRSVSWYQQTPGQGLQFLFEYFSETQRNKGNFPGRFSGRQFSNSRSEMNVSTLELGDSALYLCASSSPPWDQSTYEQYFGPGTRLTVT.

The J gene is TRBJ2-4, the V gene TRBV20-1, with D possibly being TRBD1 (6 bases). The CDR3 consists of 16 residues. The V gene's germline CDR1 is DFQATT and CDR2 SNEGSKA (reference sequence). V was shortened by 5 bases and J by 1 base, with 18 bases between the two germline ends. The CDR3 is CSARRTGPPAKNIQYF. The CDR3 nucleotides read TGCAGTGCTCGGAGAACAGGGCCTCCCGCCAAAAACATTCAGTACTTC.

The chain is built from TRBV20-1 and TRBJ1-5; 7 nucleotides align to TRBD1. In germline, CDR1 is DFQATT, CDR2 SNEGSKA (reference sequence). CDR3 length: 15 amino acids. V lost 0 bases to trimming and J lost 6 bases; unmatched junction nucleotides: 8. The CDR3 region has the DNA TGCAGTGCTAGAGAACAGGGGAGGACTGGTCAGCCCCAGCATTTT. It codes for CSAREQGRTGQPQHF.

The chain employs TRBV29-1 and TRBJ2-1; D unclear. V shed 6 bases and J shed 12 bases, with 15 bases lying between them. CDR1 is SQVTM and CDR2 is ANQGSEA in the germline V gene. This CDR3 region has 11 residues. The CDR3, as DNA: TGCAGCGTCGACCTAAGTTTTGGGCAGTTCTTC. Amino acids: CSVDLSFGQFF.

At least ten counts were recorded for this clonotype. Germline and junction disagree at one end, which may indicate a read error. V and J are TRBV5-1 and TRBJ1-1; D perhaps matches TRBD1 (5 bases). The CDR3 sequence is 15 residues long. Germline-derived CDR1 and CDR2 are SGHRS and YFSETQ. The DNA for the CDR3 is TGTGCCAGCAGCTTGGGACCGGGGATGAACACTGAAGCTTTCTTT. It encodes CASSLGPGMNTEAFF.

There are a few counts of this clonotype. The V call is TRBV4-2, the J call TRBJ2-4, with 8 positions matching TRBD2. Germline-derived CDR1 and CDR2 are LGHNA and YNFKEQ. The CDR3 runs 17 residues. Germline trimming cut 1 base from V and 0 bases from J; bases unmatched to any gene: 5. CDR3 region: CASSQVGAGEAKNIQYF. CDR3 DNA sequence: TGTGCCAGCAGCCAAGTGGGAGCGGGGGAAGCCAAAAACATTCAGTACTTC.

This clonotype was counted between two and nine times. V gene TRBV2 combines with J gene TRBJ2-7; D is uncertain. The germline V gene has CDR1 SNHLY and CDR2 FYNNEI. V shed 1 base and J shed 1 base, with 8 bases lying between them. This CDR3 spans 14 amino acids. The CDR3 nucleotides are TGTGCCAGCAGTGAAGATCTGGGTTCCTACGAGCAGTACTTC. Translating it yields CASSEDLGSYEQYF.

This clonotype was detected only a few times. V and J are TRBV12-5 and TRBJ2-1, with D tentatively TRBD2 (6 bases). From germline, CDR1 is LGHNT and CDR2 FRNRAP. This CDR3 is built from 17 residues. V gave up 0 bases and J gave up 8 bases, with 20 bases separating them. The CDR3 here is CASGLVRGGFGLDEQFF. The CDR3 DNA reads as TGTGCTAGTGGTTTGGTACGAGGAGGGTTCGGTCTGGATGAGCAGTTCTTC.

This clonotype was seen a few times. V usage is TRBV12-3 or TRBV12-4 and J usage is TRBJ1-3; weak D call: TRBD1 (6 bases). The V and J ends lost 3 bases and 4 bases respectively, with 13 bases between them. This CDR3 spans 15 amino acids. The CDR3 coding sequence is TGTGCCAGCAGTTTTGCAGGGGCTACCGGAAACACCATATATTTT. As protein: CASSFAGATGNTIYF.

This clonotype was picked up a small number of times. The DNA of the CDR3 is TGTGCCAGCAAAGGTAGCGGTTACAATGAGCAGTTCTTC. Translated, it gives CASKGSGYNEQFF. The rearrangement links TRBV12-3 or TRBV12-4 to TRBJ2-1, with D maybe TRBD2 (6 bases). The CDR3 length is 13 residues. Trimming cost V 7 bases and J 4 bases, with 11 bases left between them.

The chain employs TRBV19 and TRBJ1-4; TRBD1 matches at 11 bases. The CDR3 consists of 14 residues. Germline assignment: CDR1 LNHDA and CDR2 SQIVND (reference sequence). With V trimmed by 3 bases and J by 6 bases, 0 bases remained unmatched. CDR3 sequence (DNA): TGTGCCAGTAGTATGGGACAGGGGGATGAAAAACTGTTTTTT. Its protein is CASSMGQGDEKLFF.

The V gene is TRBV5-1, the J gene TRBJ2-7, with no clear D. Germline V gene data show CDR1 as SGHRS and CDR2 as YFSETQ. CDR3 size: 16 residues. The V and J ends lost 4 bases and 5 bases respectively, with 22 bases between them. DNA for the CDR3: TGCGCCAGCAGCCTTGGCACCGCTACAGCAATCGACGAGCAGTACTTC. This translates into CASSLGTATAIDEQYF.

This clonotype occurred a few times. This chain joins TRBV28 and TRBJ2-7; 9 bases line up with TRBD2. Unmatched junction bases numbered 13, after V lost 6 bases and J lost 4 bases. The germline V gene has CDR1 MDHEN and CDR2 SYDVKM. The CDR3 has 16 amino acids. The CDR3 loop reads CASSSPGLAGLYEQYF. For the CDR3, the DNA is TGTGCCAGCAGCTCCCCGGGACTAGCAGGACTTTACGAGCAGTACTTC. The whole variable domain, remainder taken from reference TRBV28 and TRBJ2-7, is DVKVTQSSRYLVKRTGEKVFLECVQDMDHENMFWYRQDPGLGLRLIYFSYDVKMKEKGDIPEGYSVSREKKERFSLILESASTNQTSMYLCASSSPGLAGLYEQYFGPGTRLTVT.